Presented here are 12 T cell receptor beta chains from one specimen sequenced in a study of identical twins. TCRdb recomputed calls from the 5' RACE reads with MiXCR, one row per CDR3 protein. The table shows 1.5 million to 2 million distinct CDR3 sequences, with about 32% occurring only once. Input material: cord blood. The receptor source for this set is a newborn girl in good health.

The chain couples TRBV24-1 to TRBJ2-3; 9 bases agree with TRBD2. CDR3 length equals 16 residues. V dropped 5 bases and J dropped 1; count of bases not matched to a gene: 6. Per the germline V gene, CDR1 is KGHDR and CDR2 is SFDVKD. This CDR3 is CATSVWTSVGTDTQYF. Written as DNA, the CDR3 is TGTGCCACCAGTGTCTGGACTAGCGTGGGCACAGATACGCAGTATTTT.

The sample holds many counts of this clonotype. The rearrangement uses TRBV10-3 and TRBJ2-5; D call uncertain. The CDR3 is made up of 11 amino acids. Trimming took off 4 bases at V and 4 bases at J, with 4 bases between the two ends. Germline CDR1 and CDR2: ENHRY and SYGVKD. The CDR3 nucleotides are TGTGCCATCAGTGCCTCAGAGACCCAGTACTTC. Its translation: CAISASETQYF.

As concerns this clonotype: Relative to the germline gene, one junction end is altered; a read error may explain this. The chain recombines TRBV28 with TRBJ2-3, with D perhaps matching TRBD2 (6 bases). This CDR3 is built from 17 residues. Germline CDR1 is MDHEN and CDR2 is SYDVKM. The CDR3 nucleotides are TGTGCCAGCAGTTTGGAGAACCGCACAACTAGCACAGATACACAGTATTTT. Translating it yields CASSLENRTTSTDTQYF.

The CDR3: CSANHRSSYEQYF. In nucleotides, the CDR3 is TGCAGTGCTAACCACAGGAGCTCCTACGAGCAGTACTTC. This chain links TRBV20-1 with TRBJ2-7; a weak D match, TRBD1 (5 bases). CDR1 and CDR2 from the germline V gene are DFQATT and SNEGSKA (reference sequence). Trimming took 4 bases from V and 0 from J, leaving 10 bases between them. The CDR3 has 13 amino acids.

The chain has TRBV4-2 and TRBJ2-7; D is unclear. CDR1 and CDR2 from the germline V gene are LGHNA and YNFKEQ. This CDR3 is 14 amino acids long. V lost 1 base, J lost 1 base, and 8 bases lay in between. The CDR3 protein is CASSQADNSYEQYF. The CDR3 DNA reads as TGTGCCAGCAGCCAAGCGGATAATTCCTACGAGCAGTACTTC.

This clonotype was detected only a few times. The chain is built from TRBV6-6 and TRBJ2-1; TRBD1 aligns across 8 bases. This CDR3 is 13 amino acids long. V shed 6 bases, J shed 8 bases, and the junction held 6 bases outside the gene matches. In germline, CDR1 is MNHNY, CDR2 SVGAGI (reference sequence). The CDR3 sequence is CASSRTGIDEQFF. Here the CDR3 DNA reads TGTGCCAGCAGCCGGACAGGGATAGATGAGCAGTTCTTC.

This clonotype was detected a few times. The chain links TRBV9 to TRBJ2-1; unclear D gene. V was trimmed by 0 bases and J by 0 bases, leaving 10 bases between them. The CDR3 spans 16 residues. Germline V gene sequence: CDR1 SGDLS, CDR2 YYNGEE. In DNA form, the CDR3 reads TGTGCCAGCAGCGTAGGGAGCGCCAGCTCCTACAATGAGCAGTTCTTC. It specifies CASSVGSASSYNEQFF.

This chain connects TRBV2 to TRBJ2-7; TRBD2 agrees at 9 bases. This CDR3 has 12 residues. The germline V gene has CDR1 SNHLY and CDR2 FYNNEI. Trimming cost V 4 bases and J 9 bases; bases outside gene matches: 4. The CDR3 DNA sequence: TGTGCCAGCAGTGTCCTAGCGGGAACGCAGTACTTC. It specifies CASSVLAGTQYF.

The chain recombines TRBV7-9 with TRBJ2-7, with TRBD1 as a possible D gene (6 bases). The J call may be faulty, since TRBJ2-5 better matches the DNA end. The CDR3 loop spans 15 amino acids. Germline-derived CDR1 and CDR2 are SEHNR and FQNEAQ (reference sequence). CDR3 protein: CASSSLGREGGTQYF. The CDR3, as DNA: TGTGCCAGCAGCTCGCTTGGAAGGGAAGGGGGGACCCAGTACTTC.

This chain links TRBV9 with TRBJ2-1; D gene unclear. Germline CDR1 SGDLS, CDR2 YYNGEE. CDR3 size: 13 residues. Trimming took 0 bases from V and 7 from J, leaving 8 bases between them. The CDR3 sequence is CASSVGLGNEQFF. CDR3 bases: TGTGCCAGCAGCGTAGGCCTAGGGAATGAGCAGTTCTTC. Drawing the rest from reference TRBV9 and TRBJ2-1, the complete variable domain is DSGVTQTPKHLITATGQRVTLRCSPRSGDLSVYWYQQSLDQGLQFLIQYYNGEERAKGNILERFSAQQFPDLHSELNLSSLELGDSALYFCASSVGLGNEQFFGPGTRLTVL.

This clonotype was detected only a few times. The chain is built from TRBV28 and TRBJ2-1, with 7 bases lining up with TRBD2. Germline CDR1 is MDHEN and CDR2 is SYDVKM. Germline trimming cut 5 bases from V and 0 bases from J; bases unmatched to any gene: 7. There are 16 residues in the CDR3. The CDR3 loop reads CASSPSSGGSYNEQFF. The CDR3 DNA follows: TGTGCCAGCAGTCCTTCTAGCGGAGGCTCCTACAATGAGCAGTTCTTC.

In this sample, this clonotype turned up a few times. V usage is TRBV6-2 or TRBV6-3 and J usage is TRBJ1-1, with TRBD1 matching 7 bases. The J segment lost 9 bases and the V segment lost 4 bases, leaving 5 bases of the junction unmatched. This CDR3 has 12 residues. From germline, CDR1 is MNHEY and CDR2 SVGEGT. CDR3 sequence reads: CASSLTGKKAFF. The CDR3 region has the DNA TGTGCCAGCAGTTTGACAGGGAAGAAAGCTTTCTTT.